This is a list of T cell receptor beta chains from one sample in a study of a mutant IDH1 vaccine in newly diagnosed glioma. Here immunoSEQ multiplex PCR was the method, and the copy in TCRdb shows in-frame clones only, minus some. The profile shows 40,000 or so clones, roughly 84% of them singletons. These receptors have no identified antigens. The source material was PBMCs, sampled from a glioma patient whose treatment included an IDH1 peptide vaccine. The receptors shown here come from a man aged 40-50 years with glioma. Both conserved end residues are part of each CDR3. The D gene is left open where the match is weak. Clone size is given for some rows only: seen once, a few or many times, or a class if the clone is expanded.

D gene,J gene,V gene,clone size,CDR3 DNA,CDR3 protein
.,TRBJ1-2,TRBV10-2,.,TGCGCCAGCGCACCGGGAGGCTATGGCTACACCTTC,CASAPGGYGYTF
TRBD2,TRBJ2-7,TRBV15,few,TGTGCCACCAGCAGAGCAGGATGGGGGATCGGCGGGAGGTACGAGCAGTACTTC,CATSRAGWGIGGRYEQYF
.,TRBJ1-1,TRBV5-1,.,TGCGCCAGCAGACCTGTCCTTACAGGGGAAGCTTTCTTT,CASRPVLTGEAFF
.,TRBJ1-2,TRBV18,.,TGTGCCAGCTCACCACCCGCCGGCTATGGCTACACCTTC,CASSPPAGYGYTF
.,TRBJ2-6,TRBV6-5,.,TGTGCCAGCCGGACAGCGAGCTCTGGGGCCAACGTCCTGACTTTC,CASRTASSGANVLTF
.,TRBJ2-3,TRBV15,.,TGTGCCACCAGCAGGGCTTACGGGGGCCTTACTGGCACAGATACGCAGTATTTT,CATSRAYGGLTGTDTQYF
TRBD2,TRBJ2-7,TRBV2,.,TGTGCCAGCAGGGATAGCGGGTCCTTATACGAGCAGTACTTC,CASRDSGSLYEQYF
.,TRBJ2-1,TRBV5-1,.,TGCGCCAGCAGCAACTGGGGGGATGAGCAGTTCTTC,CASSNWGDEQFF
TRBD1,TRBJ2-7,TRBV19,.,TGTGCCAGTAGACCCGACAGGGCCTACTACGAGCAGTACTTC,CASRPDRAYYEQYF
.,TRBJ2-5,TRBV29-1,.,TGCAGCGTTACAAACAGGGACCTAGGGGAGACCCAGTACTTC,CSVTNRDLGETQYF
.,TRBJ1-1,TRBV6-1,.,TGTGCCAGCAGAGATTACAGGACGGGCGGTGAAGCTTTCTTT,CASRDYRTGGEAFF
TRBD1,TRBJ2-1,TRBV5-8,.,TGTGCCAGCAGCCGGATGGGACAGTACAATGAGCAGTTCTTC,CASSRMGQYNEQFF
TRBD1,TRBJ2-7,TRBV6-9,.,TGTGCCAGCAGTTACCCGGGACAGGGCGAAGGCTACGAGCAGTACTTC,CASSYPGQGEGYEQYF
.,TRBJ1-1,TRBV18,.,TGTGCCAGCTCACCACAAACAGGGTCCACTGAAGCTTTCTTT,CASSPQTGSTEAFF
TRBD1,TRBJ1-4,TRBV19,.,TGTGCCAGTAGTGCCCGACAGGGGGGTAATGAAAAACTGTTTTTT,CASSARQGGNEKLFF
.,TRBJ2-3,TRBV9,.,TGTGCCAGCAGCATCAGGGGAGGGGCCGGCACAGATACGCAGTATTTT,CASSIRGGAGTDTQYF
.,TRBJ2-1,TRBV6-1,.,TGTGCCAGCATTGACTATAGTATTGGTGAGCAGTTCTTC,CASIDYSIGEQFF
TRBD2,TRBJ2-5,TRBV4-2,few,TGTGCCAGCAGCCAAGATGGGACTAGCGGGAGCAAGACCCAGTACTTC,CASSQDGTSGSKTQYF
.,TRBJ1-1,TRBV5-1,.,TGCGCCAGCAGCTATTCACAGGGAATGAACACTGAAGCTTTCTTT,CASSYSQGMNTEAFF
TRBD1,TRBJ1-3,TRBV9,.,TGTGCCAGCAGCGAAAGCCGGGACAGCCCCCCCGGAAACACCATATATTTT,CASSESRDSPPGNTIYF
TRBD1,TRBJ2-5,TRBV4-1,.,TGCGCCAGCAGCCAGGGACAGGGGGCTCAAGAGACCCAGTACTTC,CASSQGQGAQETQYF
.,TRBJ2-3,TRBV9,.,TGTGCCAGCAGCGATTCGCTGGCCACAGATACGCAGTATTTT,CASSDSLATDTQYF
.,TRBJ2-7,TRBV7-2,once,TGTGCCAGCAGTGTGCGGGATCTAATCTACGAGCAGTACTTC,CASSVRDLIYEQYF